The T cell receptor (beta chain) described here comes from a study of blood T cell repertoires in COVID-19 (dated by TCRdb to 2018 to 2020). About the full investigation: Samples from collaborators originated in the United States, Italy and Spain and spanned both the acute and convalescent phases of COVID-19. The prospective study material was composed of cDNA or gDNA derived from T cells, B-cell-depleted T cells, or PBMCs. The dataset comprised deeply sampled blood TCRbeta repertoires from subjects exposed to, actively infected with, or recovered from COVID-19. The repertoires were released in a freely available public database meant as a resource for research on the immune response to SARS-CoV-2. Samples came from the ongoing ImmuneRACE study (first 160 participants) plus 1,254 subjects from 6 global collaborators. A de-identified subject ID, COVID-19 status, age in years and sex were almost always included in the sample metadata. Where available, HLA class I and class II types were obtained from metadata supplied by the sample provider rather than from assay-based typing.

Samples from volunteer blood donors who had recovered from COVID-19 were contributed by a second Seattle source. Whole blood was collected in K2EDTA tubes by collaborating institutions according to the institutions' own protocols. For TCRbeta analysis, collaborators shipped samples in one of three forms: frozen whole blood, isolated PBMCs, or DNA extracted from either of those sample types. TCRbeta CDR3 regions were amplified from genomic DNA using the immunoSEQ Assay, a bias-controlled multiplex PCR. From the authors' description of their analysis: The number of nucleated cells in each sample was estimated from the amplification of reference gene primers within the assay. To quantify the absolute abundance of each unique TCRbeta CDR3 rearrangement, sequence reads were collapsed and filtered. For each sample, productive Simpson clonality was calculated as the square root of Simpson's diversity index across productive rearrangements. TCRdb re-hosts the immuneACCESS table, in-frame sequences only. Its copies lack some clones; in the studies checked, an unresolved V gene accounts for under half of them, and the cause for the rest is not known. V, J and clone size derive from that table, while D and trimming were established from the DNA sequence. The sample data list more than 200,000 clones, and more than 70% of these were observed just once. Clones ranked in the top ten supply approximately 2.1% of the sample.

Details on this clone: Its target antigen remains unknown. Base qualities are not provided; no much larger clone lies one nucleotide away.

The CDR3 covers 16 residues, taking in both the cysteine and the phenylalanine. CDR3 DNA only is kept here, 48 bases in frame from base 1. Germline trimming: 4 bases from V, 6 bases from J; junction bases outside gene matches: 8. CDR1 and CDR2 are drawn from the germline V gene: SGHTA, FQGNSA. Broad study findings and their caveats: How much clinical and demographic metadata was included differed by source and by participant, and the metadata was provided uncurated.

This receptor was obtained from a woman aged 40 to 50 who had recovered from COVID-19. Sample: peripheral blood. The rearrangement combines TRBV7-2 with TRBJ2-7, with 14 middle bases fitting TRBD2. The encoded CDR3 is CASSSAGLAGGTEQYF. DNA sequence: TGTGCCAGCAGCTCCGCAGGACTAGCGGGGGGCACCGAGCAGTACTTC.